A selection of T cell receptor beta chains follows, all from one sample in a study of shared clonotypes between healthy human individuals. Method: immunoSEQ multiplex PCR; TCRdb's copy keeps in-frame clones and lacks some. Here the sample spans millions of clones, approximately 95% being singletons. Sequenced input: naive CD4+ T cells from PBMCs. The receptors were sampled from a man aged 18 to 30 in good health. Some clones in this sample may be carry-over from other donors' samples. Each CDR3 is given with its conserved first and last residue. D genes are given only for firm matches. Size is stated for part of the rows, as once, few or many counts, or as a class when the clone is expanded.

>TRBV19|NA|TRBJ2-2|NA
CASSIPRGDTGELFF
TGTGCCAGTAGTATCCCCCGCGGAGATACCGGGGAGCTGTTTTTT
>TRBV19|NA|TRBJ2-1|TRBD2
CATTGREFYNEQFF
TGTGCCACCACGGGGCGGGAGTTCTACAATGAGCAGTTCTTC
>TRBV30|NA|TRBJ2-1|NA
CAWSVEGRGEQFF
TGTGCCTGGAGTGTGGAAGGGCGGGGTGAGCAGTTCTTC
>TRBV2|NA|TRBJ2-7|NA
CASTMQGYEQYF
TGTGCCAGCACCATGCAGGGCTACGAGCAGTACTTC
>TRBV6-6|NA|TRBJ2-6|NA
CASSKSLSGANVLTF
TGTGCCAGCAGTAAGTCCCTCTCTGGGGCCAACGTCCTGACTTTC
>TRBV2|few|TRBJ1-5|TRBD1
CASSESRGPQPQHF
TGTGCCAGCAGTGAGTCAAGGGGGCCTCAGCCCCAGCATTTT
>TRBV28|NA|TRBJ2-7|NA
CASSLSGAEQYF
TGTGCCAGCAGTTTGTCAGGAGCCGAGCAGTACTTC
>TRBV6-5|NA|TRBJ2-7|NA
CASRPRDSRGEYF
TGTGCCAGCAGACCCCGGGACAGCCGGGGGGAGTACTTC
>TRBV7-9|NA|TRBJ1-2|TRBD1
CASSQGQGGGSRYGYTF
TGTGCCAGCAGCCAAGGACAGGGAGGAGGTTCTAGGTATGGCTACACCTTC
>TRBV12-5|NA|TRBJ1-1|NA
CASGPRYPDMVTEAFF
TGTGCTAGTGGCCCCAGGTATCCGGACATGGTAACTGAAGCTTTCTTT
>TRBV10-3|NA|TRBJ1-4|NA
CAISETAGVEKLFF
TGTGCCATCAGTGAGACGGCAGGGGTAGAAAAACTGTTTTTT
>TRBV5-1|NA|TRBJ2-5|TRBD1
CASSVTGTGKETQYF
TGCGCCAGCAGCGTGACCGGGACAGGGAAAGAGACCCAGTACTTC
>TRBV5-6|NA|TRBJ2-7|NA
CASSLPGRQLYF
TGTGCCAGCAGCCTCCCGGGACGCCAGCTGTACTTC
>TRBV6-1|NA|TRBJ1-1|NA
CASSPYGGANTEAFF
TGTGCCAGCAGTCCCTACGGGGGGGCGAACACTGAAGCTTTCTTT
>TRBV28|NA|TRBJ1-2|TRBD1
CASRPGQVYYGYTF
TGTGCCAGCAGACCCGGACAGGTTTACTATGGCTACACCTTC
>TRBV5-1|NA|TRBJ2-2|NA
CASSFQSGGIGELFF
TGCGCCAGCAGCTTCCAATCGGGCGGAATCGGGGAGCTGTTTTTT
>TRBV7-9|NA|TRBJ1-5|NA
CASSFGGAGSNQPQHF
TGTGCCAGCAGCTTTGGGGGGGCAGGAAGCAATCAGCCCCAGCATTTT
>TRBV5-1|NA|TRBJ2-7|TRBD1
CASSRGTGFYEQYF
TGCGCCAGCAGCCGGGGGACAGGATTTTACGAGCAGTACTTC
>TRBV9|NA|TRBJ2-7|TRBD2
CASSPGGAYEQYF
TGTGCCAGCAGCCCGGGGGGGGCATACGAGCAGTACTTC
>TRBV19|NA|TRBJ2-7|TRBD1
CASSMSRDRTAYGQYF
TGTGCCAGTAGTATGTCCCGGGACAGAACCGCATACGGGCAGTACTTC
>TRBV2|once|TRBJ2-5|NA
CASSEGRGETQYF
TGTGCCAGCAGTGAAGGCCGCGGGGAGACCCAGTACTTC
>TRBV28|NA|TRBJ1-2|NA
CASSLGGAENYGYTF
TGTGCCAGCAGTTTAGGGGGGGCAGAGAACTATGGCTACACCTTC
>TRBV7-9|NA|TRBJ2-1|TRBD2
CASSLGGLAGPSSYNEQFF
TGTGCCAGCAGCTTAGGGGGACTAGCGGGGCCGAGCTCCTACAATGAGCAGTTCTTC
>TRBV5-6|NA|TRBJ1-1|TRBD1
CASSRTGVTEAFF
TGTGCCAGCAGCCGGACAGGGGTGACTGAAGCTTTCTTT
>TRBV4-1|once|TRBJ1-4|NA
CASSQTGTNEKLFF
TGCGCCAGCAGCCAGACAGGAACGAATGAAAAACTGTTTTTT
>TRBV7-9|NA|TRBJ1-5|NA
CASSLAGSNQPQHF
TGTGCCAGCAGCTTAGCGGGCAGCAATCAGCCCCAGCATTTT
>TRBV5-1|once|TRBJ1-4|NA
CASSLYTAGANEKLFF
TGCGCCAGCAGCTTATATACCGCCGGGGCTAATGAAAAACTGTTTTTT
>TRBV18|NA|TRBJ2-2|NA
CASSPRVGAGELFF
TGTGCCAGCTCACCCCGGGTAGGCGCCGGGGAGCTGTTTTTT
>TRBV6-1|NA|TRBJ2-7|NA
CASSEGGGGYEQYF
TGTGCCAGCAGTGAAGGCGGAGGGGGCTACGAGCAGTACTTC
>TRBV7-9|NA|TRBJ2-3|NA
CASSLGGGGDTQYF
TGTGCCAGCAGCTTAGGAGGGGGAGGGGATACGCAGTATTTT
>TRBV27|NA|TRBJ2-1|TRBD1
CASRAPGQGGFEQFF
TGTGCCAGCAGGGCCCCGGGACAGGGCGGATTCGAGCAGTTCTTC
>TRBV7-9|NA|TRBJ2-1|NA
CASSLGTGDNEQFF
TGTGCCAGCAGCCTCGGGACTGGAGACAATGAGCAGTTCTTC
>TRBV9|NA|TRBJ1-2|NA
CASTQGGVGDYGYTF
TGTGCCAGCACCCAGGGAGGGGTGGGAGACTATGGCTACACCTTC
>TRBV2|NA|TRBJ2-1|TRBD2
CASSEALRRGTEQFF
TGTGCCAGCAGTGAAGCGCTTCGGCGGGGGACTGAGCAGTTCTTC
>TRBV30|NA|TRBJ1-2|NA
CALAKRGYGYTF
TGTGCATTGGCTAAGCGGGGTTATGGCTACACCTTC
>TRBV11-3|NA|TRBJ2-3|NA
CASSPSQGDTQYF
TGTGCCAGCAGCCCAAGCCAGGGGGATACGCAGTATTTT
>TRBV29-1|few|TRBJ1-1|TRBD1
CSVSTGEVDTEAFF
TGCAGCGTCTCGACAGGGGAGGTTGACACTGAAGCTTTCTTT
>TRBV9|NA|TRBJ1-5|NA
CASSVADGPQHF
TGTGCCAGCAGCGTAGCGGACGGGCCCCAGCATTTT
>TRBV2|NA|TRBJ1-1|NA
CASSSRGGMNTEAFF
TGTGCCAGCAGCAGCCGGGGGGGAATGAACACTGAAGCTTTCTTT
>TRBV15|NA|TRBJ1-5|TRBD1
CATSRPLGTASYQPQHF
TGTGCCACCAGCAGACCCCTGGGGACAGCCTCCTACCAGCCCCAGCATTTT
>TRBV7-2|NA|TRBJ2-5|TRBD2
CASSLVAGVQETQYF
TGTGCCAGCAGCTTAGTAGCGGGAGTTCAAGAGACCCAGTACTTC
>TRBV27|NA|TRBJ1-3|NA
CASSFGPIGNTIYF
TGTGCCAGCAGTTTTGGGCCGATTGGAAACACCATATATTTT
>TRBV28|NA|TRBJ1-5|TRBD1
CASSLQGARLQPQHF
TGTGCCAGCAGTTTACAGGGGGCGCGGTTGCAGCCCCAGCATTTT
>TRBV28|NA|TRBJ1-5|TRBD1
CASSSTGAWNQPQHF
TGTGCCAGCAGTTCAACAGGGGCATGGAATCAGCCCCAGCATTTT